This T cell receptor (beta chain) stems from a study of blood T cells in healthy people across ages. The wider study: Template-switching capture recovered about one barcoded beta molecule per two T cells. Whole-study findings and limits: Measured against age, TCR beta diversity per million T cells decreased in a roughly linear manner.

This clonotype has a handful of counts. What it recognizes is unknown. The authors ran a second PCR of 7 to 11 cycles using a sample-barcoded 5' primer and a J-beta primer mix. Each cDNA molecule received a tag from a template-switch adaptor that had 12 random nucleotides. A single record per CDR3 protein comes from TCRdb applying MiXCR to the 5' RACE reads. This table holds 630,000 or so distinct CDR3 sequences, approximately 30% found once. V lost 8 bases, J lost 8 bases, and 18 bases lay in between. The CDR3 has 14 residues. CDR1 and CDR2 from the germline V gene are MGHDK and SYGVNS. This TCR derives from a woman of 80 years or more in good health. The rearrangement uses TRBV25-1 and TRBJ1-4; possibly TRBD1 for D (5 bases). The sequencing sample was made of blood. The CDR3 nucleotides are TGTGCCAGCGGGGCCCCGGGGGAAGGAGAAAAACTGTTTTTT. Its translation: CASGAPGEGEKLFF. Filled out from reference TRBV25-1 and TRBJ1-4, the complete variable domain reads EADIYQTPRYLVIGTGKKITLECSQTMGHDKMYWYQQDPGMELHLIHYSYGVNSTEKGDLSSESTVSRIRTEHFPLTLESARPSHTSQYLCASGAPGEGEKLFFGSGTQLSVL.